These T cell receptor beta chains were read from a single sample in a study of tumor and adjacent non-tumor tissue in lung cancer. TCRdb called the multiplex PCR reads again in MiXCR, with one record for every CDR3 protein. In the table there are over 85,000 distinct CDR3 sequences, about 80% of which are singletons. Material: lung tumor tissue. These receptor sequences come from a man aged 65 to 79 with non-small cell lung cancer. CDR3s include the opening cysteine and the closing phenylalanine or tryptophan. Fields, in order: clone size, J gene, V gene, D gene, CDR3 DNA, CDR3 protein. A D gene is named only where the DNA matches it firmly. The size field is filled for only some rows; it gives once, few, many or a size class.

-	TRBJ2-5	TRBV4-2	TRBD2	TGTGCCAGCAGCCGCCTAACATGGGGGGGGTTGGAAGAGACCCATTACTTC	CASSRLTWGGLEETHYF
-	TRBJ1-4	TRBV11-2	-	TGTGCCAGCAACAGAAGTGGGACAAGTAATGAAAAGCTGTCTTTT	CASNRSGTSNEKLSF
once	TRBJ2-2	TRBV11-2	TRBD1	TGTGCCATCAGCTTAGGGGGCACAGGGGTTGCTGGGGAGCTGTTTTTT	CAISLGGTGVAGELFF
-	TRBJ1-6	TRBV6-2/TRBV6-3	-	TGTGCCAGCAGCCGGCCGCTGCCCGATTCACCCCTCCACTTT	CASSRPLPDSPLHF
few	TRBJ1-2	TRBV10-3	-	TGTGCCGTCGGGGACCCAGAGGACTACACCTTC	CAVGDPEDYTF
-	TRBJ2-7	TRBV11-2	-	TGTGCCAGCAGCCCCCCCACCGGGACACCAACCTACGATCGGTACTTC	CASSPPTGTPTYDRYF
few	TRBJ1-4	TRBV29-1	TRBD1	TGCAGTGTTGGACAGGGGAGCTGTGAAAAACTGTTTTTT	CSVGQGSCEKLFF
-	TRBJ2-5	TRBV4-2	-	TGTGCCAGCAGCCGCCTATCAGGGGGGTGGTTGGAAGAGACCCAGTACTTC	CASSRLSGGWLEETQYF
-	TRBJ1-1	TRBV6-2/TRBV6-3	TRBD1	TGTGCCAACAGTTCGATCGGAGGGGGCACTGAAGCTTTCTTC	CANSSIGGGTEAFF
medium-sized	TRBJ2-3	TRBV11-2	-	TGTGCCAGCAGCTTAGGCGGCACAGATACGCAGTATTTT	CASSLGGTDTQYF
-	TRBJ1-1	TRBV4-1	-	TGCGCCAGCAGCCAAGTTACAGGGTTGGACACTGAAACTTTCTTT	CASSQVTGLDTETFF
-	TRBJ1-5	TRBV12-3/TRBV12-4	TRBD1	TGTGTCAGCAGTTGGGACAGGGTTCAGTCCCAGCATTTT	CVSSWDRVQSQHF
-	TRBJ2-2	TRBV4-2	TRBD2	TGTATTAGCAGCCATGCTCCTACTAGCGGGGAGCTTACCACCGGGGAGCTGTTTTTT	CISSHAPTSGELTTGELFF
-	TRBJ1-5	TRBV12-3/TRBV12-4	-	TGTACCAGTACTGAGGGAGGATTCAATCAGCCCCAGCATTTT	CTSTEGGFNQPQHF
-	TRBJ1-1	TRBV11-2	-	TGTGCCAGCAACTTAGATACATCCGATAAACCTTTTTTT	CASNLDTSDKPFF
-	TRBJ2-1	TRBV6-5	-	TGTGCCATCACTCCCTTGACGGGGGCTTCCTACAATGAGCAGTTCTTC	CAITPLTGASYNEQFF
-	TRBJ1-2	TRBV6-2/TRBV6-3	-	TGTGGCAGCAGTTACCAAATTGGCCGATTCTACACCTTT	CGSSYQIGRFYTF
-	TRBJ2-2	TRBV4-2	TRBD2	TGTGCCAGCAACCGGTATGGGCGGGGGGCCAACACCGGGGAGCTGTCTTTT	CASNRYGRGANTGELSF
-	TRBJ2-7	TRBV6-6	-	TGTGCCAGCGAACGCCGTGGAGGCGCTTCCTACGAGCAGTACTTC	CASERRGGASYEQYF
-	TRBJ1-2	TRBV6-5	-	TGTGCCAGCAGTTACTCTGCCCCCGAGGGAAGTTACACCTTC	CASSYSAPEGSYTF
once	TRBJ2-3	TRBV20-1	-	TGCAGTGCCGTAGGGGCAGATACACGGTATTTT	CSAVGADTRYF
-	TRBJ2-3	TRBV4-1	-	TGCGCCACCAGCCAAGGTGTACAGCGTAACACAGATACGCAGTATTTT	CATSQGVQRNTDTQYF
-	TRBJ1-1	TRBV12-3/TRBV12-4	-	TGTGCCAACAGTAGCGGGTCAGGGATGAACACTGAAGCTTTCTTT	CANSSGSGMNTEAFF
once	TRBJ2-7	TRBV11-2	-	TGTGCCAGCATCTTAGACCAGGGGGGCAAGTATGAGCAGTACTTC	CASILDQGGKYEQYF
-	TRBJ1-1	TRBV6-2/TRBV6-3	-	TGTGCCAGCAGTTACATGAGTCTGGGGGGTGACACTGAAGCTTTCTTT	CASSYMSLGGDTEAFF
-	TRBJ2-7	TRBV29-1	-	TGCAATGTTGATGACGGTTCCTACGAGGAGTACTTC	CNVDDGSYEEYF
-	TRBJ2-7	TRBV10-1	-	TGCGCCAGCAGTCCCAGGACGGCACTCTATGAGCAGTACTTC	CASSPRTALYEQYF
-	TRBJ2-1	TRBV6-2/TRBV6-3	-	TGTGCCAGTAGTCGGTGTGGGGCAGGGATCAATGAGCAGTTCTTC	CASSRCGAGINEQFF
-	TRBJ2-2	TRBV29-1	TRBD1	TGCAACGCACTTTGGACAGGGAAGCTGTTTTTT	CNALWTGKLFF
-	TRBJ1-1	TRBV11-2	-	TGTGCCAGCAGCTTCGGCGCGGGCCGCAACGAAGCTTTCTTT	CASSFGAGRNEAFF
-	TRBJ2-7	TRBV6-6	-	TGTCCCAGCAGTTTGAGGCTTGGGGACGGGGTCTCCTACGAGCAGTACTTC	CPSSLRLGDGVSYEQYF
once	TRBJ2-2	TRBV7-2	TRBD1	TGTGCCAGCAGAACAGGGGGCGCCGGGGAGCTGGTTTTT	CASRTGGAGELVF
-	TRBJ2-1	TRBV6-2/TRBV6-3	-	TGTGCCAACAACAGAGGTGGTTACAGTGAGCAGTTCTTC	CANNRGGYSEQFF
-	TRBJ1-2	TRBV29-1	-	TGCAGCCTCGTCCTCTATCAATCCTCGGGAGGAGATGGCTACACCTTC	CSLVLYQSSGGDGYTF
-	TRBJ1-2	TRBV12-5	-	TGTGCTAGTGGCCGCACTGACAGGAGTGGCTTCACTTTC	CASGRTDRSGFTF
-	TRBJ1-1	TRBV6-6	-	TGTGCTAGCAGACGCAACCTTTGGGCGACAACGAACATTGAAGCTTTCTTT	CASRRNLWATTNIEAFF
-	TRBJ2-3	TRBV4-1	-	TGCACCAGCAGAGACACAGATACGCAGTATTTT	CTSRDTDTQYF
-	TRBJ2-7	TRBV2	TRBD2	TGTGCCAGCAGTGAAGCGATACGCGGGGGGCTATCCGAGAAGTACTTC	CASSEAIRGGLSEKYF
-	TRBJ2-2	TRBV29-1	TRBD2	TGCAGCGCTGACATAGCGGGGGGCATCGGGGAGCTGTTTTTC	CSADIAGGIGELFF
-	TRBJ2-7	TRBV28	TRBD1	TGTGCCAGCAGTTTGAGACAGGGCAATTACGATCAGTACTTC	CASSLRQGNYDQYF
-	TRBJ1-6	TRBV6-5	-	TGTGCCAGCAGTTGCTCGATTGAGGGTTCACCCCTCCACTTT	CASSCSIEGSPLHF
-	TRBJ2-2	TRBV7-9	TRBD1	TGTGCCACCAGCTGGACGACAGGGGGCATCGGGGAGCTGTTTTTT	CATSWTTGGIGELFF
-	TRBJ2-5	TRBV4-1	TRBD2	TGCGTCAACAGCCGCTTGGCACTAGCGAATCAAGAGACCCAGTACTTC	CVNSRLALANQETQYF
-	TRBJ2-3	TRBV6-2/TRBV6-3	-	TGTGCCAGGAGTAGGTCGGACATGGGAGGAACAGATACGCAGTATTTT	CARSRSDMGGTDTQYF
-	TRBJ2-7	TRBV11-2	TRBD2	TGTGACAGGAGCAACCGGGGGGGCGAGCAGTACTTC	CDRSNRGGEQYF
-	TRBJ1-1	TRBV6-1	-	TGTGCCAGCACGCGGACGAGGGAGACTGAAGCTTGCTTT	CASTRTRETEACF
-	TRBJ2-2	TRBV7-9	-	TGTGCCAGTAGCGCGAGACAGACCAACACCGGGGAGCGGTTTTTT	CASSARQTNTGERFF
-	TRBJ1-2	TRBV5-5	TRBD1	TGTACCAGCAGCTTTGAATATCTGGGACAGGGCCGTGGCTACACCTTC	CTSSFEYLGQGRGYTF
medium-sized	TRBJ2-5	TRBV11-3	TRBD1	TGTGCCAGCAGCCAAGGACAGGGGGCACACGTAACCCAGTACTTC	CASSQGQGAHVTQYF
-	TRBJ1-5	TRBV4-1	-	TGCGCCAACAGCTATGCGATCAATCAGCCCCAGCATTTT	CANSYAINQPQHF
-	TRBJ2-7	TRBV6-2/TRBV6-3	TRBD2	TGTGCCAGTAGTACTAAGACGGGGGGATCCTACGACCAGTACTTC	CASSTKTGGSYDQYF
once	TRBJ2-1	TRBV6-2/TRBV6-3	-	TGTGTCAGCAGTTACGTCGTTGGCGAGCAGCTCTTC	CVSSYVVGEQLF
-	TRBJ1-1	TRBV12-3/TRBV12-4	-	TGTGCCAGCAGTCACTCCGGGACGGGCAACATTGAAGCTTTCTTT	CASSHSGTGNIEAFF
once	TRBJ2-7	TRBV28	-	TGTGCCAGCGCTTCCCGGCGGGCCTGGGGCTACGAGCAGTACTTC	CASASRRAWGYEQYF
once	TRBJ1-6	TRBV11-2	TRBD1	TGTGCCAGTAGCCCGAGGACAGGGGGAAACTCCTATAATTCACCCCTCCTCTTT	CASSPRTGGNSYNSPLLF
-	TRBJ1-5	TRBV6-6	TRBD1	TGTACCAGCAGTTACGGAGCGGACAGGGTTGGGAATCAGCCCGAGCATTTT	CTSSYGADRVGNQPEHF
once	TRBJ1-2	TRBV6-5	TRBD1	TGTGCCAGCAAAGCTGGGACAGGGAATGACTACACCTTC	CASKAGTGNDYTF
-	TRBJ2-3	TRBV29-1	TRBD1	TGCAGTTTACTCCCATATGTGACAGGGGAGGGCACAGATACGCAGTATTTT	CSLLPYVTGEGTDTQYF
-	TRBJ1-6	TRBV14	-	TGTGCTAGCAACCAAGAAGGCCCTGACAATTCACTCCTCCACTTT	CASNQEGPDNSLLHF
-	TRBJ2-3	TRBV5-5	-	TGTGTCAGCGGTCGTTCGGTTCCTACAGATACGCAGTTTTTT	CVSGRSVPTDTQFF